The sequence of this T cell receptor beta chain was determined in a study of metastatic and nonmetastatic thyroid tumors. In the study overall: Across peripheral blood and tumor or nodule tissue samples taken from malignant and benign thyroid patients, the repertoires were compared with one another.

The germline V gene encodes CDR1 MRHNA and CDR2 SNTAGT. The length of the CDR3 is 15 residues. The germline V and J ends were trimmed by 5 bases and 2 bases, with 16 bases remaining between them. In the authors' methods: In papillary thyroid cancer, a distant-metastasis classifier was built using CDR3 differences across clinicopathological groups. MiXCR reprocessed the PCR reads for TCRdb. These V and J calls rely on TCRdb rather than the paper's analysis. The sample lists more than 20,000 clones; 10% to 15% were seen once. None of the patients had undergone any treatment ahead of thyroid surgery. Sequenced sample: blood. This TCR was recovered from a female donor with papillary thyroid cancer or a benign thyroid nodule (not recorded which). Some clones in this sample may be carry-over from other donors' samples. This chain links TRBV6-4 with TRBJ2-7; no clear D. The DNA of the CDR3 is TGTGCCAGCAGTTATGACGGAACAAGACCCTACGAGCAGTACTTC. Translated: CASSYDGTRPYEQYF.